Reported below is one T cell receptor beta chain. Its specificity is unknown. Alongside a J-beta primer mix, a sample-barcoded 5' primer served in a second PCR lasting roughly 6 to 11 cycles. Every cDNA molecule carried a tag from a template-switch adaptor bearing 12 random nucleotides. In TCRdb, the 5' RACE reads were re-called with MiXCR into one record per CDR3 protein. The sample has about 760,000 distinct CDR3 sequences; approximately 60% are singletons. This specimen comes from a study of blood T cells in healthy people across ages. Study as a whole: About one barcoded beta molecule was captured per two T cells (by template switching). Study-level findings and limits: TCR beta diversity correlated strongly with naive T cell percentage.

Each donor had about 10 milliliters of peripheral blood drawn. J lost 11 bases, V lost 8 bases, and 20 bases had no gene match. Germline V gene data show CDR1 as SQVTM and CDR2 as ANQGSEA. This CDR3 spans 14 amino acids. The rearrangement uses TRBV29-1 and TRBJ2-5; 7 positions match TRBD1. The sample was blood. This TCR came from a man aged 40-49 years in good health. CDR3 nucleotides: TGCAGCTCCGGGACAGAAATTCTGTACAATGAGCAGTACTTC. Protein product: CSSGTEILYNEQYF.